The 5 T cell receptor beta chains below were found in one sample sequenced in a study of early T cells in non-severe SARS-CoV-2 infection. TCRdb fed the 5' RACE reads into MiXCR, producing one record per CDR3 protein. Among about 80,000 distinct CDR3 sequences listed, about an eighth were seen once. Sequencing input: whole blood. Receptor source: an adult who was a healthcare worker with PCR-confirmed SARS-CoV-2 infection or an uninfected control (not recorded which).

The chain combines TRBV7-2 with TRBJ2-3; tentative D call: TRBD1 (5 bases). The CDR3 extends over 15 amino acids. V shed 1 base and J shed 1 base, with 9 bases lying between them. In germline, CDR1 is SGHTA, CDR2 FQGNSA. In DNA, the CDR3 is TGTGCCAGCAGCTTAGGGGGCTCCGGCACAGATACGCAGTATTTT. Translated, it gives CASSLGGSGTDTQYF.

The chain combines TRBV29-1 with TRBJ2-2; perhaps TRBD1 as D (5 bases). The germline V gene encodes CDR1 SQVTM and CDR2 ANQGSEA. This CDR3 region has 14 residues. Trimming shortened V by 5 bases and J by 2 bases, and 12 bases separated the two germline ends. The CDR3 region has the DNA TGCAGCGTTCTCGGCAGGGTAAACACCGGGGAGCTGTTTTTT. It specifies CSVLGRVNTGELFF.

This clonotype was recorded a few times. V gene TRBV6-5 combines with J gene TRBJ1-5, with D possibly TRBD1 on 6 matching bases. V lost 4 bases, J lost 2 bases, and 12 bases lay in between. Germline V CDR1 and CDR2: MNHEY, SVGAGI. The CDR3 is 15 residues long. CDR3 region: CASSSTGFGNQPQHF. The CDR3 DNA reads TGTGCCAGCAGTTCCACAGGGTTTGGCAATCAGCCCCAGCATTTT.

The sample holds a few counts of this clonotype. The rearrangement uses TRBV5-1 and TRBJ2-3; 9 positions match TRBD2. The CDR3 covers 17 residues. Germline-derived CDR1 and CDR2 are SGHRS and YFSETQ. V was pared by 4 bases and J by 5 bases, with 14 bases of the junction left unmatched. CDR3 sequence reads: CASSQVEAGGKGDTQYF. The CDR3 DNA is TGCGCCAGCAGCCAAGTGGAAGCGGGGGGCAAGGGAGATACGCAGTATTTT.

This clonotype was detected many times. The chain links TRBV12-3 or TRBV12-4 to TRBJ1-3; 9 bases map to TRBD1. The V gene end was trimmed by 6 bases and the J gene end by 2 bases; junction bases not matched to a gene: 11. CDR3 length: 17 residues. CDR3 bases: TGTGCCAGCAGCATGGGGACAGGGAACGGACCTGGAAACACCATATATTTT. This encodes CASSMGTGNGPGNTIYF.